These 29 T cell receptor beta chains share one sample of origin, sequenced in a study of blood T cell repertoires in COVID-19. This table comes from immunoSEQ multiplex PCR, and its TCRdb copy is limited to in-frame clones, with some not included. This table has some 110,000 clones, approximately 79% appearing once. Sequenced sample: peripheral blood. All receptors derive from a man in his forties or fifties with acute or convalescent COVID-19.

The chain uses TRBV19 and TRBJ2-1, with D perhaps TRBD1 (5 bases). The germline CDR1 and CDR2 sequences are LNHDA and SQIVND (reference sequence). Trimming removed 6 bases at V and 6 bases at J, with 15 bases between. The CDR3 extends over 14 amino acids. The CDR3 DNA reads TGTGCCAGTAGGGACGTGACAGCTATCAATGAGCAGTTCTTC. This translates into CASRDVTAINEQFF.

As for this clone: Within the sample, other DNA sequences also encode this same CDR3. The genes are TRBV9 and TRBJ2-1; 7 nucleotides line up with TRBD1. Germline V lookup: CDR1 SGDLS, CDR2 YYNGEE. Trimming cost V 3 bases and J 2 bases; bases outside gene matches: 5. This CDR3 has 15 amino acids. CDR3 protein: CASSDGDSPYNEQFF. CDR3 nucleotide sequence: TGTGCCAGCAGCGACGGGGACAGCCCCTACAATGAGCAGTTCTTC. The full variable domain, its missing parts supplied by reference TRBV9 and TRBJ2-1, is DSGVTQTPKHLITATGQRVTLRCSPRSGDLSVYWYQQSLDQGLQFLIQYYNGEERAKGNILERFSAQQFPDLHSELNLSSLELGDSALYFCASSDGDSPYNEQFFGPGTRLTVL.

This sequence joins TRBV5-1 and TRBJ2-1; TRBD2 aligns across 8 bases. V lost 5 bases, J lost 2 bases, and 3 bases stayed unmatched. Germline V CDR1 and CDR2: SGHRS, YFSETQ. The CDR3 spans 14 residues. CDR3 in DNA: TGCGCCAGCAGGAGCGGGAGAGCCTACAATGAGCAGTTCTTC. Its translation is CASRSGRAYNEQFF.

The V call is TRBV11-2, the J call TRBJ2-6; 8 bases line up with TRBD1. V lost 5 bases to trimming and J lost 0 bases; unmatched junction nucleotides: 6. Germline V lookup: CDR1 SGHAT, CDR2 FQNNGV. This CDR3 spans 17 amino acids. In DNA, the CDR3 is TGTGCCAGCAGCCCAGGACAGGGAGTCTCTGGGGCCAACGTCCTGACTTTC. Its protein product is CASSPGQGVSGANVLTF.

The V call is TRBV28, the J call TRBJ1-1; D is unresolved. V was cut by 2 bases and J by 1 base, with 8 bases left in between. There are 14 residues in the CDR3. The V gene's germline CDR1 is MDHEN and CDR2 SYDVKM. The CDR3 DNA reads TGTGCCAGCAGTTTAGCCGACAAGAACACTGAAGCTTTCTTT. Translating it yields CASSLADKNTEAFF.

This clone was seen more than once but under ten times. The CDR3 spells CASSQEAGSNQPQHF. As DNA, the CDR3 is TGTGCCAGCTCACAAGAGGCGGGTAGCAATCAGCCCCAGCATTTT. The chain carries TRBV18 and TRBJ1-5; the D is unclear. The CDR3 is made up of 15 amino acids. The V end lost 4 bases, the J end lost 0 bases, and 10 bases lay between the germline ends. The germline V gene has CDR1 KGHSH and CDR2 LQKENI.

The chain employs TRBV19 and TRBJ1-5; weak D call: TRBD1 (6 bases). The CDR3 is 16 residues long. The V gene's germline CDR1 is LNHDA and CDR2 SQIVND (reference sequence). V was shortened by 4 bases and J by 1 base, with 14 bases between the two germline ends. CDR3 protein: CASSTYRVLSNQPQHF. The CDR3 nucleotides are TGTGCCAGTAGTACATACAGGGTTTTGAGCAATCAGCCCCAGCATTTT.

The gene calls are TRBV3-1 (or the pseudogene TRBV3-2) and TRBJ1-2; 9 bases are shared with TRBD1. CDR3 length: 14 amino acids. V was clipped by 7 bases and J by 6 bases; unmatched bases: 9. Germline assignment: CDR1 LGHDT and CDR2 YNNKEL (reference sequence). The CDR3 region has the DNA TGTGCCAGCACCTCGGCGGGACAGGGTAATGGCTACACCTTC. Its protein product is CASTSAGQGNGYTF.

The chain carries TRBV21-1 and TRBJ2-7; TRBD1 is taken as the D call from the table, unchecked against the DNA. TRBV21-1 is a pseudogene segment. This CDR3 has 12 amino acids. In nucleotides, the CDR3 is TGTGCCAAAATACAGGGATCCTACGAGCAGTACTTC. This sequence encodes CAKIQGSYEQYF.

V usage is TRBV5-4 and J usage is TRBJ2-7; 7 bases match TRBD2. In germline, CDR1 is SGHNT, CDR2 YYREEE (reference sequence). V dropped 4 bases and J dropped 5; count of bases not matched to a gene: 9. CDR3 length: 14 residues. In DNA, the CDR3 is TGTGCCAGCAGCCCCGGGGGGTCAACCCACGAGCAGTACTTC. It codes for CASSPGGSTHEQYF.

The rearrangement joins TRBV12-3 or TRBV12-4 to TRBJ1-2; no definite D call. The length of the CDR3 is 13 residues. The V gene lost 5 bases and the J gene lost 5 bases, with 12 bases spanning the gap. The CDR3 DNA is TGTGCCAGCAGTAACTGGGCTGGGTATGGCTACACCTTC. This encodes CASSNWAGYGYTF.

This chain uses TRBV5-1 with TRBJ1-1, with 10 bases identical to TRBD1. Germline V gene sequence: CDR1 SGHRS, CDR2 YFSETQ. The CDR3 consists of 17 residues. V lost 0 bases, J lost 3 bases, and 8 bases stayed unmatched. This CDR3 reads CASSLGDRGLIHTEAFF. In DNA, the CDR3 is TGCGCCAGCAGCTTGGGGGACAGGGGTCTAATTCACACTGAAGCTTTCTTT.

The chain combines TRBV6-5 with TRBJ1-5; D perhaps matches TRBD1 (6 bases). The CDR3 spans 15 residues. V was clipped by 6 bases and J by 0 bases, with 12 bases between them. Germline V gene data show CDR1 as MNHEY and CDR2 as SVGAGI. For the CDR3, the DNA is TGTGCCAGCAGGAGGGGGTTAAATAGCAATCAGCCCCAGCATTTT. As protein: CASRRGLNSNQPQHF.

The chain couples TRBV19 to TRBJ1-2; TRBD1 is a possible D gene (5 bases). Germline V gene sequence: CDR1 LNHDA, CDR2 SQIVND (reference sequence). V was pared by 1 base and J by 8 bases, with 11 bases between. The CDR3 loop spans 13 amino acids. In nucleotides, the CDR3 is TGTGCCAGTAGTATAGCTGGACAAGAGGGCTACACCTTC. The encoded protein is CASSIAGQEGYTF.

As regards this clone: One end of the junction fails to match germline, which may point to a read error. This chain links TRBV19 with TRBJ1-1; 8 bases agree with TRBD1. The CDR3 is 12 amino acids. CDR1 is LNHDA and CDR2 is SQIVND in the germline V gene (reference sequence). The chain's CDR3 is CASRQGNAEAFF. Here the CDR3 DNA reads TGTGCCAGTCGACAGGGGAACGCTGAAGCTTTCTTT.

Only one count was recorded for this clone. CDR3 sequence reads: CATSSVSGGTPYF. The CDR3 DNA reads TGTGCCACCAGCAGCGTTTCCGGCGGGACGCCGTACTTC. The chain is built from TRBV15 and TRBJ2-7, with D possibly being TRBD2 (6 bases). Between the trimmed V and J ends, which lost 3 bases and 12 bases, there was a span of 18 bases. The CDR3 has 13 residues. From germline, CDR1 is LNHNV and CDR2 YYDKDF (reference sequence).

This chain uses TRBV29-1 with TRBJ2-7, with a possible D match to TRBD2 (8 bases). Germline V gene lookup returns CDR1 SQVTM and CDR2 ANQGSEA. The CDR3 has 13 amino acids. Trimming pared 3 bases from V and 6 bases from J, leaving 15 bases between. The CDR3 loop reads CSVEGDSGGEQYF. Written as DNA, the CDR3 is TGCAGCGTTGAGGGGGACAGCGGGGGCGAGCAGTACTTC.

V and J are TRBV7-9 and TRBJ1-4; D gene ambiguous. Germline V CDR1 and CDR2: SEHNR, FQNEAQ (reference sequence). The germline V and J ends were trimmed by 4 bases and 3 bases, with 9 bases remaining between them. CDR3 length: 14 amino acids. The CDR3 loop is CASSSFGANEKLFF. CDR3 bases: TGTGCCAGCAGCTCCTTTGGAGCTAATGAAAAACTGTTTTTT.

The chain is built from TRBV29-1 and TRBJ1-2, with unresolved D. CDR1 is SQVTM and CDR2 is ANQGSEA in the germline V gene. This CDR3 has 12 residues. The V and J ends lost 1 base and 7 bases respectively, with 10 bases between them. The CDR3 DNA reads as TGCAGCGTTGAAGGGTCGGGTGGTGGCTACACCTTC. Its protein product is CSVEGSGGGYTF.

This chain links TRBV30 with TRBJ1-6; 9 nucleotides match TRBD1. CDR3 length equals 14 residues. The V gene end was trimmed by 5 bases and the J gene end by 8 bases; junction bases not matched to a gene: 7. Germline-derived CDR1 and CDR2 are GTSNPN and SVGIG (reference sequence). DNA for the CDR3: TGTGCCTGGGCCCGGGACAGGGATGATTCACCCCTCCACTTT. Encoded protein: CAWARDRDDSPLHF.

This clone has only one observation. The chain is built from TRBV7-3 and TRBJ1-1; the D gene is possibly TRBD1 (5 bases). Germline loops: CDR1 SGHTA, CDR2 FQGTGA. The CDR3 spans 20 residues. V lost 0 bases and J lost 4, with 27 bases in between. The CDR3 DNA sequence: TGTGCCAGCAGCTTAACTCCTGGGCCGCTTCTTAGCGGGGGACGCACTGAAGCTTTCTTT. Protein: CASSLTPGPLLSGGRTEAFF.

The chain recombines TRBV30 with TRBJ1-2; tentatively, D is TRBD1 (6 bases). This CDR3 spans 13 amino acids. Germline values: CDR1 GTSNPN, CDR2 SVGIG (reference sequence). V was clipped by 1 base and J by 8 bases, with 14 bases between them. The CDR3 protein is CAWSAGALEGYTF. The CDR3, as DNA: TGTGCCTGGAGTGCAGGGGCTCTCGAGGGCTACACCTTC.

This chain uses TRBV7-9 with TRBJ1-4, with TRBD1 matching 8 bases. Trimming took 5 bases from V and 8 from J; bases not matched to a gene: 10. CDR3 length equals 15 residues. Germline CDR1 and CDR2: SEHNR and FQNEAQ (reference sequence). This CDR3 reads CASSMGSRGREKLFF. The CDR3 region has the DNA TGTGCCAGCAGCATGGGCAGCAGGGGGCGGGAAAAACTGTTTTTT.

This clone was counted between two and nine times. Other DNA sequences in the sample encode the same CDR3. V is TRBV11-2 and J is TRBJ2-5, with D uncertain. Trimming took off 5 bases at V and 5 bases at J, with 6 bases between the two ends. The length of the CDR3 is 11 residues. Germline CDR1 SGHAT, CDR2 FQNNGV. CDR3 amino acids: CASSPGETQYF. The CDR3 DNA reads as TGTGCCAGCAGCCCCGGGGAGACCCAGTACTTC. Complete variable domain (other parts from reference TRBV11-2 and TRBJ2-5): EAGVAQSPRYKIIEKRQSVAFWCNPISGHATLYWYQQILGQGPKLLIQFQNNGVVDDSQLPKDRFSAERLKGVDSTLKIQPAKLEDSAVYLCASSPGETQYFGPGTRLLVL.

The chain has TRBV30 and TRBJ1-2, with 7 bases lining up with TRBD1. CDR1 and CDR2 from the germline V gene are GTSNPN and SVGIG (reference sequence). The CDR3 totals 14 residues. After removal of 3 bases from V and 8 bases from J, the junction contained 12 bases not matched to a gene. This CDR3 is CAWRKRQGIGGYTF. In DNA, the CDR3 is TGTGCCTGGAGGAAAAGACAGGGTATAGGCGGCTACACCTTC. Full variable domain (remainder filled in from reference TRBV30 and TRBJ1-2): SQTIHQWPATLVQPVGSPLSLECTVEGTSNPNLYWYRQAAGRGLQLLFYSVGIGQISSEVPQNLSASRPQDRQFILSSKKLLLSDSGFYLCAWRKRQGIGGYTFGSGTRLTVV.

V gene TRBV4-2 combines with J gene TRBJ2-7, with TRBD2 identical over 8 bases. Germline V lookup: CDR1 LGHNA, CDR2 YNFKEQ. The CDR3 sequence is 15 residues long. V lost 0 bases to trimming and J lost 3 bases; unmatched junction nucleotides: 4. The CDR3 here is CASSQDQREFYEQYF. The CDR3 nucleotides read TGTGCCAGCAGCCAAGACCAGCGGGAGTTCTACGAGCAGTACTTC.

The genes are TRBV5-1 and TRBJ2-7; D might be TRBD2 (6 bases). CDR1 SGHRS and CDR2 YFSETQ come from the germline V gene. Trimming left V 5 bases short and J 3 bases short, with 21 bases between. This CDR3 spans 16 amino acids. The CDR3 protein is CASRPTTYRTNYEQYF. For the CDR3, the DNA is TGCGCCAGCAGACCTACCACCTACCGGACTAACTACGAGCAGTACTTC.

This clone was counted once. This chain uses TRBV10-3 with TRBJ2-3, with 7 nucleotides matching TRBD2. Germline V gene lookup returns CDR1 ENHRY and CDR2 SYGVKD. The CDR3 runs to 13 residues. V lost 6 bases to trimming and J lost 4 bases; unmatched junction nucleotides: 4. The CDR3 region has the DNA TGTGCCATCAGCTCGACTAGCCCAGATACGCAGTATTTT. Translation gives CAISSTSPDTQYF.

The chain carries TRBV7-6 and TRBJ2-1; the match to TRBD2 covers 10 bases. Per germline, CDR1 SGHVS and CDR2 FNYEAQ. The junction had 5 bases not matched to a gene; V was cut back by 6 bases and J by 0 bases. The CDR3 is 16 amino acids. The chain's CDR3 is CASSWTSGLSYNEQFF. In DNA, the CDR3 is TGTGCCAGCAGTTGGACTAGCGGACTCTCCTACAATGAGCAGTTCTTC.